This T cell receptor beta chain was recorded in a study of cytomegalovirus exposure and HLA in healthy donors (dated by TCRdb to the late 2010s). About the study as a whole: An earlier analysis of approximately 600 of the donors reported more than 250 Gb of sequence data and around 120 million unique TCR beta sequences from about 180 million T cells. An early release covering around 630 HLA-typed donors comprised roughly 300 gigabases of sequencing data and roughly 86 million unique TCR sequences. Among the 398 genotyped donors, under 90% belonged to the genetic ancestry cluster associated with self-reported Caucasian donors. The aim of the study was to test whether cataloging public T cell receptors could identify signatures of past pathogen exposure. The study profiled the T cell repertoires of 500 to 800 subjects by immunosequencing and related them to cytomegalovirus serostatus. A separate validation cohort of some 130 different subjects was used in addition to the approximately 640-subject first cohort. High-throughput TCR immunosequencing, statistical association of individual TCRs with disease status, and machine learning were combined to predict cytomegalovirus infection status. To study patterns of TCR occurrence, a later analysis re-analyzed previously published TCR beta repertoires from around 660 donors and added high-resolution HLA genotyping. Rather than drawing on any new phenotypic data, the later analysis identified candidate immune exposures from TCR beta sequences and the way those sequences occurred across donors. An earlier analysis of about 620 of the donors applied high-throughput TCR beta sequencing to assess whether each TCR beta V gene segment acted as functional or pseudogenic. Donor age, sex, ethnicity and CMV serostatus were compiled together with the repertoire data. A later genetic analysis took genome-wide SNP genotypes for about 60% of the roughly 670 donors and used that subset as a discovery cohort. Every repertoire in the discovery cohort had been generated on one and the same sequencing platform. HLA typing included class I and class II loci at four-digit resolution. Typing coverage varied by locus: roughly 629-640 donors for A, B, C, DRB1 and DQB1; 522 for DQA1; approximately 570 for DPA1; around 450 for DPB1. A handful of DR-DQ haplotypes were treated as single units for association and clustering because of strong linkage in the cohort. Among some 410 genotyped donors of the cohort, an average of approximately 250,000 unique TCR beta nucleotide sequences were sequenced per donor, roughly 20% of them non-productive. Here is what the overall study found, with its caveats: HLA typing was unavailable for some donors at each locus, so association tests used only the typed subset. Presence/absence analyses assumed roughly uniform sequencing depth across donors, an assumption that may not hold. Assigning TCR associations to individual alleles was difficult when HLA alleles, especially DR and DQ, strongly co-occurred. Cytomegalovirus status was reported to be diagnosed by the classifier with high specificity and sensitivity in both the original and validation cohorts. Correlated functional status among segregating V segments might be attributable to linkage disequilibrium, but an unknown experimental factor could not be ruled out. According to a later analysis, most CMV-associated TCR beta chains appeared to be HLA-restricted, and the HLA associations seemed to be driven largely by CMV exposure. While some public TCRs were present in many individuals, most TCR sequences turned up only very rarely across donors. A later genetic analysis associated a missense DCLRE1C variant with V-gene and J-gene trimming of TCR beta chains, and an independent cohort replicated the association. It was suggested by the authors that the approach could potentially be generalized to other disease states and immunological phenotypes. A further reported finding was that TCR beta sequences accurately predicted the HLA-A and HLA-B alleles for most subjects in the first cohort. A few of the identified cytomegalovirus-associated TCR beta chains were confirmed in vitro to be specific for cytomegalovirus antigens. The study listed 164 TCR beta chains as associated with cytomegalovirus. CMV serostatus was the only immune exposure information available for the cohort. In a later analysis, the rate of TCR association differed among HLA loci, with DRB1 alleles having the most associated TCRs and HLA-C alleles having the fewest. The earlier analysis of 587 of the donors excluded around 17 rarely observed V segments, including chromosome 9 orphons, because counts were too low. A cluster of highly shared sequence variants was judged likely to be a technical artifact of the sequencing pipeline. In a later analysis, HLA-associated TCR beta chains showed more clonal expansion and lower generation probabilities than non-associated chains that were equally common. In a later analysis, several top co-occurrence clusters were reported to appear linked to parvovirus B19, influenza, CMV and Epstein-Barr virus. In a later analysis, about 17,000 TCR beta sequences were associated with specific HLA alleles at a false discovery rate of 0.05. In a later genetic analysis, fewer N-insertions in productive TCRs were reported among donors in an Asian-associated ancestry cluster than the roughly 640-donor mean. In this cohort, only TCR beta chains were sequenced, and detectable features were limited by the absence of alpha or paired-chain data. Broadly in line with IMGT annotations, most TCR beta V segments showed up in productive rearrangements about 87% or about 30% of the time in an earlier analysis of approximately 600 of the donors. Some IMGT-functional V segments, including TRBV6-2 and TRBV6-3, could not be distinguished by the 87-base-pair reads and were therefore excluded.

Details on this clone: The antigen it binds to is not known. Per-base qualities were not stored, and no clone one base away is much larger.

In total, 600 or so healthy bone marrow donors made up the cohort. At the time of sampling, all cohort members were nominally healthy, though unrecorded immune exposures were likely present. The donor tested CMV seronegative and was one of the 352 seronegative cohort members. Each donor provided a peripheral blood sample, and peripheral blood mononuclear cells were used for TCR beta sequencing. Genomic DNA was extracted from the blood cell samples with the Qiagen DNeasy Blood Extraction Kit. Per the germline V gene, LGHNA is the CDR1 and YSLEER is the CDR2. Trimming leaves V shorter by 0 bases and J shorter by 2 bases, with the junction holding 1 base beyond the gene matches. The CDR3 measures 16 amino acids from cysteine to phenylalanine. Only the CDR3 DNA stays, 48 bases, in frame from base 1. Receptors were amplified or captured by the immunoSEQ multiplex PCR assay. For the multiplex PCR, a mixture combining 60 forward primers for TCR Vbeta segments and 13 reverse primers for TCR Jbeta segments was used. The CDR3 region of rearranged TCR beta genes was amplified from genomic DNA by a multiplex PCR assay. Amplified TCR beta libraries were sequenced as 87-base-pair reads on the Illumina HiSeq System. As for the authors' bioinformatics: A later analysis tallied roughly 78 million unique TCR beta chains across the 700 or so repertoires, and some 10 million of those chains were shared by two or more donors. To remove PCR and sequencing errors, raw reads were error-corrected and collapsed into unique sequences using a nearest-neighbor algorithm that merged closely related sequences. Alignment of CDR3 sequences to IMGT reference sequences was used to assign V, D and J gene segments. For a sequence to be retained, a match of at least six nucleotides was required to both a V gene segment and a J gene segment. Rearrangements were classified as productive when the CDR3 lacked stop codons and remained in frame with V and J, and all other rearrangements were classified as non-productive. CDR3 was defined according to IMGT convention as the region running from the second conserved V-encoded cysteine to the conserved J-encoded phenylalanine. In an earlier analysis of 550 to 650 of the donors, sequences lacking an unambiguous match to a single V gene segment were excluded. An earlier analysis of a few hundred of the donors classified V segments as functional when productive rearrangements were above 56.7% and as segregating when the standard deviation between donors was above 5%. A statistical classification framework was developed to diagnose cytomegalovirus status using the catalog of TCR beta chain sequences. V and J gene assignment, in a later analysis, came from comparing TCR nucleotide sequences with IMGT/GENE-DB human TR gene sequences. In a later analysis, CDR3 sequences and most-parsimonious VDJ recombination scenarios were assigned using the TCRdist pipeline. A later analysis defined each TCR beta chain by its CDR3 amino acid sequence plus V-gene family, and excluded reads lacking a unique V-gene family. To address suspected cross-contamination and a sequencing artifact, a later analysis removed a few hundred highly shared, low-generation-probability nucleotide sequences. For each public chain, a later analysis derived a clonal expansion index from normalized ranks of inferred template counts within each repertoire. A later analysis computed generation probabilities with a VDJ recombination model fitted to out-of-frame rearrangements, and checked the results against IGoR. A later analysis scored TCR-TCR, TCR-HLA and TCR-CMV co-occurrence with hypergeometric tests, applying a repertoire-size bias correction to TCR pairs. To estimate false discovery rates, a later analysis permuted the HLA or CMV assignments 20 times. A later analysis grouped co-occurring TCRs with DBSCAN, adding TCRdist sequence similarity when clustering within HLA-allele-positive subsets. Repertoires with fewer than 30,000 or more than 120,000 public chains, plus five repertoires with anomalous nucleotide sharing, were excluded from co-occurrence clustering. TCRdb provides this immuneACCESS table in a form limited to in-frame rearrangements. Some clones are lacking; in checked studies, under half of them reflect an unresolved V gene, and why the rest are absent is not known. That table gives V, J and clone size, and the DNA gave D and trimming. The sample table contains about 150,000 clones; only one count was recorded for around 80% of them. The ten largest make up about 2.5% of the sample.

This receptor was taken from a boy between 2 and 10 years old in good health and CMV-seronegative. The rearrangement combines TRBV4-3 with TRBJ2-6; 7 central nucleotides agree with TRBD1. Sequencing used PBMCs. The nucleotide sequence reads as follows: TGCGCCAGCAGCCAAGACAGGGGGACTGGGGCCAACGTCCTGACTTTC. Translated, this gives CASSQDRGTGANVLTF.